This TCR beta chain is from a study of long-term antiretroviral therapy in people with HIV. The germline V gene has CDR1 MNHEY and CDR2 SMNVEV (reference sequence). This CDR3 has 12 residues. The ends were cut back, 8 bases at V and 4 bases at J, with 10 bases in the middle. A v3.0 immunoSEQ assay was performed at survey level. TCRdb keeps only in-frame clones here, not all; method: immunoSEQ multiplex PCR. Of 30,000 to 35,000 clones in the sample, under 90% were seen once. This TCR derives from a man aged 18 to 30 with HIV. This chain links TRBV27 with TRBJ2-3; D is undetermined. The specimen comprised unsorted PBMCs, sampled 0.4 years before starting antiretroviral therapy. As DNA, the CDR3 is TGTGCCAGCCGATCAGGCCCAGATACGCAGTATTTT. Translating it yields CASRSGPDTQYF.